The clone carrying this T cell receptor beta chain was observed at least ten times. The sequenced template was RNA, covering the TCR beta CDR3 region. First-round RT-PCR with HTBI primers preceded a second-round multiplex PCR. TCRdb ran MiXCR on the multiplex PCR reads and lists one entry per CDR3 protein. The table has 300,000 to 400,000 distinct CDR3 sequences, about 17% seen once. Clinical symptoms and serum thyroxine were used for diagnosis; TRAb, thyroid ultrasound and orbital computed tomography were also relied on. The data were obtained in a study of Graves' ophthalmopathy and Graves' hyperthyroidism. Germline lookup yields CDR1 LGHNT and CDR2 FRNRAP. This CDR3 has 13 residues. V lost 1 base, J lost 2 bases, and 5 bases lay in between.

The TCR comes from an adult woman with stable Graves' hyperthyroidism. The sequencing input was peripheral blood. The chain links TRBV12-5 to TRBJ1-1; D is unresolved. The CDR3 DNA reads as TGTGCTAGTGGTTTGGATACCAACACTGAAGCTTTCTTT. It translates to CASGLDTNTEAFF.